Listed below are T cell receptor beta chains from one sample, sequenced in a study of blood T cell repertoires in COVID-19. The repertoire was sequenced with immunoSEQ multiplex PCR; TCRdb's copy has only in-frame clones and lacks some. The data contain around 140,000 clones, about 87% of them singletons. The sequenced material came from peripheral blood. Every receptor here comes from a woman aged 45-65 years with acute or convalescent COVID-19. Each CDR3 is given with its conserved first and last residue. A D gene is named only where the DNA matches it firmly. The size of a clone is reported for some rows only, either as once, few or many, or as a class for expanded clones.

v_gene	abundance	j_gene	d_gene	CDR3aa	CDR3nt
TRBV29-1	NA	TRBJ2-1	NA	CSVDSGYNEQFF	TGCAGCGTTGACTCGGGGTACAATGAGCAGTTCTTC
TRBV5-1	NA	TRBJ1-2	NA	CASSLNRDKADGYTF	TGCGCCAGCAGCCTGAACCGGGACAAGGCTGATGGCTACACCTTC
TRBV5-1	NA	TRBJ2-6	NA	CASSPRQAGANVLTF	TGCGCCAGCAGCCCTAGACAGGCTGGGGCCAACGTCCTGACTTTC
TRBV9	NA	TRBJ2-1	TRBD1	CASSVEAQGANEQFF	TGTGCCAGCAGCGTAGAGGCGCAGGGGGCAAATGAGCAGTTCTTC
TRBV14	once	TRBJ1-1	TRBD1	CASSLQGSGTEAFF	TGTGCCAGCAGCCTACAGGGGTCTGGGACTGAAGCTTTCTTT
TRBV28	NA	TRBJ2-7	TRBD2	CASILSGLAGASEQYF	TGTGCCAGCATCCTCTCCGGACTAGCGGGGGCTAGCGAGCAGTACTTC
TRBV11-2	NA	TRBJ2-2	TRBD2	CASSPGGTGELFF	TGTGCCAGCAGCCCGGGGGGCACCGGGGAGCTGTTTTTT
TRBV6-1	once	TRBJ1-4	NA	CASSERKSGIAITNEKLFF	TGTGCCAGCAGTGAGAGGAAGTCGGGAATCGCGATAACTAATGAAAAACTGTTTTTT
TRBV2	NA	TRBJ1-3	NA	CASRGDTGNTIYF	TGTGCCAGCAGGGGGGACACTGGAAACACCATATATTTT
TRBV14	NA	TRBJ1-2	TRBD1	CASSDDRDTYGPLGRYRYTF	TGTGCCAGCAGTGACGACAGGGACACTTACGGCCCTTTGGGAAGGTATCGCTACACCTTC
TRBV7-9	NA	TRBJ1-5	NA	CASSYTGMNQPQHF	TGTGCCAGCAGCTATACAGGGATGAATCAGCCCCAGCATTTT
TRBV7-2	NA	TRBJ1-2	NA	CASSSILGGGDYGYTF	TGTGCCAGCAGCTCGATACTGGGGGGAGGAGACTATGGCTACACCTTC
TRBV10-3	NA	TRBJ2-3	NA	CAIKGAFSTDTQYF	TGTGCCATCAAAGGGGCATTTTCCACAGATACGCAGTATTTT
TRBV10-3	NA	TRBJ1-3	TRBD1	CAIQGDIRSGNTIYF	TGTGCCATCCAGGGGGACATTCGCTCTGGAAACACCATATATTTT
TRBV10-2	NA	TRBJ2-7	TRBD2	CASSESAGVSYEQYF	TGCGCCAGCAGTGAGTCGGCGGGAGTCTCCTACGAGCAGTACTTC
TRBV7-8	NA	TRBJ2-7	TRBD1	CASSLGQWSSYEQYF	TGTGCCAGCAGCTTGGGACAGTGGAGCTCCTACGAGCAGTACTTC
TRBV27	few	TRBJ1-2	TRBD1	CASSTWTGLNYGYTF	TGTGCCAGCAGTACCTGGACAGGACTAAACTATGGCTACACCTTC
TRBV2	NA	TRBJ2-5	TRBD1	CASKLRTGGYSETQYF	TGTGCCAGCAAGCTACGGACAGGGGGGTATTCAGAGACCCAGTACTTC
TRBV30	once	TRBJ1-5	NA	CAWSEKQGNQPQHF	TGTGCCTGGAGTGAGAAACAGGGAAATCAGCCCCAGCATTTT
TRBV11-2	few	TRBJ2-7	NA	CASSLDLEGGKQYF	TGTGCCAGCAGCTTAGATCTGGAGGGAGGAAAGCAGTACTTC
TRBV6-5	NA	TRBJ2-7	TRBD2	CASSWVGGSPYEQYF	TGTGCCAGCAGTTGGGTCGGCGGGAGTCCTTACGAGCAGTACTTC
TRBV5-4	NA	TRBJ1-4	NA	CASSLRARTTNEKLFF	TGTGCCAGCAGCTTGCGCGCCAGGACAACTAATGAAAAACTGTTTTTT